The 3 T cell receptor beta chains given below trace back to one sample, sequenced in a study of T cells expressing NK-cell markers (dated by TCRdb to the early 2020s). Preparation of the library involved 5' RACE. Sequencing relied on an Illumina HiSeq 2000. TCRdb reprocessed the raw reads; every CDR3 protein sequence is a single record, and DNA is not supplied. The sample table holds about 460,000 distinct CDR3 sequences. The ten largest clones capture 1.4% of the sample. Sequenced input: blood T cells: a sorted CD56 or NKG2C T cell subset, CD4+ or CD8+ T cells, or bulk PBMC T cells (not recorded which). The receptors derive from a woman aged 50 to 60 in good health. Donor details come from another sample of the same person, matched by shared clones.

The chain carries TRBV7-2 and TRBJ1-4; TCRdb reports TRBD1, a call that lacks DNA to check it against. Germline loops: CDR1 SGHTA, CDR2 FQGNSA. The CDR3 consists of 17 residues. The CDR3 loop reads CASSPRQGQATNEKLFF.

The chain uses TRBV6-1 and TRBJ2-5; TCRdb indicates TRBD2, and absent DNA this call remains unverified. Germline CDR1 is MNHNS and CDR2 is SASEGT. This CDR3 is built from 22 residues. The CDR3 protein is CASSGERRASGRSPTPQETQYF.

This sequence joins TRBV6-4 and TRBJ2-5. CDR3 length: 13 residues. Germline CDR1 reads MRHNA; CDR2 reads SNTAGT. The CDR3 is CASSGETGETQYF.